This T cell receptor beta chain was recorded in a study of CD8 T cells in Susac syndrome. Germline assignment: CDR1 SGHAT and CDR2 FQNNGV. This CDR3 has 16 residues. V gave up 4 bases and J gave up 4 bases; unmatched junction bases: 9. Roughly 0.45 to 1 ug RNA was reverse transcribed with random hexamers. TCRdb reprocessed the immunoSEQ multiplex PCR reads via MiXCR and lists one record per CDR3 protein. The repertoire holds approximately 260,000 distinct CDR3 sequences, with approximately 95% as singletons. Specimen: CD4+ T cells from PBMCs. This rearrangement joins TRBV11-2 to TRBJ2-3, with TRBD2 matching 9 bases. The receptor was derived from a human donor with Susac syndrome. The CDR3 DNA reads as TGTGCCAGCAGCTCCGGACTAGCGCGGTTGGCAGATACGCAGTATTTT. This sequence encodes CASSSGLARLADTQYF. Full variable domain (outside the CDR3, taken from reference TRBV11-2 and TRBJ2-3): EAGVAQSPRYKIIEKRQSVAFWCNPISGHATLYWYQQILGQGPKLLIQFQNNGVVDDSQLPKDRFSAERLKGVDSTLKIQPAKLEDSAVYLCASSSGLARLADTQYFGPGTRLTVL.